This T cell receptor beta chain was recovered during a study of blood T cell repertoires in COVID-19. In the study overall: Some COVID-19 samples were acute and others convalescent; all came from the United States, Italy and Spain. T cells, B-cell-depleted T cells, or PBMCs provided the cDNA or gDNA that served as material.

V lost 3 bases to trimming and J lost 1 base, with 7 bases between them. CDR1 is SGHNT, CDR2 YYREEE, per germline (reference sequence). The CDR3 is made up of 13 amino acids. The authors' processing: Nucleated cell number was recorded as an estimate derived from reference gene primer amplification. The assay was immunoSEQ multiplex PCR, and TCRdb's table has in-frame clones only and misses some. V and J calls and clone size are as listed in that table; D and trimming were resolved from the DNA. The table has over 150,000 clones, 85% to 90% seen once. Sequencing was done on a sample of peripheral blood. This receptor was taken from a man between 35 and 55 years old with active or convalescent COVID-19. The chain is built from TRBV5-4 and TRBJ2-5; maybe TRBD2 (6 bases). The CDR3, as DNA: TGTGCCAGCAGCTCGGGACTCCAAGAGACCCAGTACTTC. Translated: CASSSGLQETQYF.